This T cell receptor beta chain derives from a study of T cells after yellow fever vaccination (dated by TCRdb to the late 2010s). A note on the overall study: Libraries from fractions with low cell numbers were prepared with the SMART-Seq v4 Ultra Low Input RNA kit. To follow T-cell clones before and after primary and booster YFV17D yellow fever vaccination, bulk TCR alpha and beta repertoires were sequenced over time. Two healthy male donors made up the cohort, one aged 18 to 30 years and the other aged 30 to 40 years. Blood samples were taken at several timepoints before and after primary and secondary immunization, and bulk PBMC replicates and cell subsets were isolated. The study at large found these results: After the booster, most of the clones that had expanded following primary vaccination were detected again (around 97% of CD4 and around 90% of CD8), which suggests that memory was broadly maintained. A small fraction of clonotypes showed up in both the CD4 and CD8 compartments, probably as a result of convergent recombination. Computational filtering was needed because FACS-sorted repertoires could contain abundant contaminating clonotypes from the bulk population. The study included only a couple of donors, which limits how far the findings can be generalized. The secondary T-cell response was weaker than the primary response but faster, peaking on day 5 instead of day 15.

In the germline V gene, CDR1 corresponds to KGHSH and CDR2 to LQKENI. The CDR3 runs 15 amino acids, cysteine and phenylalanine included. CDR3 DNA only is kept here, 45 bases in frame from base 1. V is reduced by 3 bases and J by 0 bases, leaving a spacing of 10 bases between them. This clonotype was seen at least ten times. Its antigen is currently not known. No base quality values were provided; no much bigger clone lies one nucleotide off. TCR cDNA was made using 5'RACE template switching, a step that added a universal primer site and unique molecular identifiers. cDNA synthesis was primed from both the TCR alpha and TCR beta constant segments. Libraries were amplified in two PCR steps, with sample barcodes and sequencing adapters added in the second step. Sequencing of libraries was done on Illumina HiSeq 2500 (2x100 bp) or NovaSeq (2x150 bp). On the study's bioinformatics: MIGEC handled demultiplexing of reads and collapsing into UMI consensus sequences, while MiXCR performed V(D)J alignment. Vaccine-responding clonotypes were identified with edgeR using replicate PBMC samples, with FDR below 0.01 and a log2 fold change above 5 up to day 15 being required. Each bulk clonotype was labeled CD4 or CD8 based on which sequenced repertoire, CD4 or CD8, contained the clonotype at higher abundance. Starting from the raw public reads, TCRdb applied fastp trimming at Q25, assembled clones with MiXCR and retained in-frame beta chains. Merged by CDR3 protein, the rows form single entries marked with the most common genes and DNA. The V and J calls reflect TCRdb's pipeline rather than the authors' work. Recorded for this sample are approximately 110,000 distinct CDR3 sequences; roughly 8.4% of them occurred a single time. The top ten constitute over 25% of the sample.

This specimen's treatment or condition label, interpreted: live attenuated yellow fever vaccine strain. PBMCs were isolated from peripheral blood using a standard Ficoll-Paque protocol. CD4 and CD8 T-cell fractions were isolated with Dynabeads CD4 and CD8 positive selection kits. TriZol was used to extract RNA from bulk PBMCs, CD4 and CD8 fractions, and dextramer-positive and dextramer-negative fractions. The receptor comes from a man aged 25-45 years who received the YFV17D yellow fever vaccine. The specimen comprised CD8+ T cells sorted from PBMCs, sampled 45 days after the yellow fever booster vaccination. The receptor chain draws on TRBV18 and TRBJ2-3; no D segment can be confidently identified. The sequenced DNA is TGTGCCAGCTCACCTGTGGGAACGAGCACAGATACGCAGTATTTT. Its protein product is CASSPVGTSTDTQYF. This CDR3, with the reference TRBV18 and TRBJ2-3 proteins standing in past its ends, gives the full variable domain NAGVMQNPRHLVRRRGQEARLRCSPMKGHSHVYWYRQLPEEGLKFMVYLQKENIIDESGMPKERFSAEFPKEGPSILRIQQVVRGDSAAYFCASSPVGTSTDTQYFGPGTRLTVL.